The 9 T cell receptor beta chains below were found in one sample sequenced in a study of blood T cells in healthy people across ages. A sample-barcoded 5' primer and a J-beta primer mix were used in a second PCR of roughly 6 to 11 cycles. MiXCR, run by TCRdb on the 5' RACE reads, gives a single entry per CDR3 protein. Seen here are 650,000 to 1,000,000 distinct CDR3 sequences, approximately 35% observed once, and the top ten hold around 13%. Input material: blood. The source is a man between 18 and 29 years old in good health.

This chain joins TRBV7-9 and TRBJ1-1; no definite D call. CDR1 is SEHNR, CDR2 FQNEAQ, per germline (reference sequence). The CDR3 is 15 residues long. V was cut by 0 bases and J by 1 base, with 9 bases left in between. The CDR3: CASSLARHPNTEAFF. DNA of the CDR3: TGTGCCAGCAGCTTAGCTCGGCACCCGAACACTGAAGCTTTCTTT.

Only a few counts were recorded for this clonotype. The CDR3 bases are TGCAGTGCTAGAGATGAGGGTCATAGCACAGATACGCAGTATTTT. Translation: CSARDEGHSTDTQYF. The chain uses TRBV20-1 and TRBJ2-3, with a possible D match to TRBD2 (5 bases). The ends were cut back, 0 bases at V and 0 bases at J, with 10 bases in the middle. Germline-derived CDR1 and CDR2 are DFQATT and SNEGSKA (reference sequence). The CDR3 covers 15 residues.

This clonotype was recorded only once. The gene calls are TRBV12-3 or TRBV12-4 and TRBJ2-7; tentative D call: TRBD1 (6 bases). The CDR3 extends over 13 amino acids. V lost 5 bases and J 4 bases, leaving 12 bases between the germline ends. The CDR3 nucleotides are TGTGCCAGCAGTCGAAAACAGGGTTACGAGCAGTACTTC. This sequence encodes CASSRKQGYEQYF.

This chain joins TRBV5-6 and TRBJ2-4, with D perhaps matching TRBD2 (6 bases). This CDR3 comprises 12 residues. The V and J ends lost 4 bases and 9 bases respectively, with 11 bases between them. Germline CDR1 reads SGHDT; CDR2 reads YYEEEE. The CDR3 coding sequence is TGTGCCAGCAGCGGGACTGTTGGCATTCAGTACTTC. Residues: CASSGTVGIQYF.

Note on this clonotype: Mismatch with germline at one junction end may stem from a read error. The V call is TRBV4-3, the J call TRBJ2-7; 8 nucleotides agree with TRBD1. The CDR3 totals 16 residues. The germline V gene has CDR1 LGHNA and CDR2 YSLEER. The CDR3 nucleotides are TGCGCCCGCAGCCAAGATCGACAGGGGACAGCATACGAGCAGTACTTC. Translated, it gives CARSQDRQGTAYEQYF.

Only a few counts were recorded for this clonotype. The chain links TRBV20-1 to TRBJ2-1; no firm D call. The CDR3 spans 13 residues. The V gene's germline CDR1 is DFQATT and CDR2 SNEGSKA (reference sequence). Trimming took 3 bases from V and 2 from J, leaving 8 bases between them. The CDR3 DNA follows: TGCAGTGCTAGTCCGGACCCCTACAATGAGCAGTTCTTC. Its translation: CSASPDPYNEQFF.

To note about this clonotype: A single base separates this from a much larger clone, so it may be a read error. This chain uses TRBV6-2 or TRBV6-3 with TRBJ2-7, with D tentatively TRBD1 (6 bases). Germline V lookup: CDR1 MNHEY, CDR2 SVGEGT. The CDR3 covers 13 residues. The CDR3 region is CTSSYHRDYEQYF. As DNA, the CDR3 is TGTACCAGCAGTTACCACAGGGACTACGAGCAGTACTTC.

In its sample, this clonotype was seen a few times. The gene calls are TRBV10-3 and TRBJ1-2, with D possibly TRBD1 on 6 matching bases. The germline gives CDR1 ENHRY, CDR2 SYGVKD. V lost 11 bases to trimming and J lost 0 bases, with 22 bases between them. The CDR3 is 16 amino acids. This CDR3 is CASQHSSGAPNYGYTF. The CDR3 DNA sequence: TGTGCCTCACAACATTCGTCAGGGGCGCCTAACTATGGCTACACCTTC.

This clonotype was seen a handful of times. The rearrangement links TRBV4-2 to TRBJ2-5, with 15 bases aligning to TRBD2. Germline values: CDR1 LGHNA, CDR2 YNFKEQ. Unmatched junction bases numbered 13, after V lost 3 bases and J lost 11 bases. This CDR3 contains 17 residues. CDR3 nucleotides: TGTGCCAGCAGCCAGGGACTAGCGGGGGGCGCGGGGAATAAGCAGTACTTC. This translates into CASSQGLAGGAGNKQYF.